Presented here are 27 T cell receptor beta chains from one specimen sequenced in a study of T-cell memory formation after mild COVID-19. TCRdb re-analysed the 5' RACE reads in MiXCR, keeping a single row per CDR3 protein. The table shows tens of thousands of distinct CDR3 sequences, with 11% occurring only once. What was sequenced was PBMCs or a T cell subset sorted from them (not recorded which). The source is a man younger than 30 who had mild COVID-19 (a few samples of this study predate the infection). Cell type and time point are not known.

The J gene is TRBJ2-2, the V gene TRBV7-3; the match to TRBD2 covers 7 bases. The CDR3 length is 16 residues. CDR1 and CDR2 (germline): SGHTA, FQGTGA. Losses at the gene ends were 4 bases for V and 2 bases for J; bases not matched to a gene: 7. CDR3 residues: CASSSSPGGNTGELFF. DNA of the CDR3: TGTGCCAGCAGCTCCTCCCCGGGGGGTAACACCGGGGAGCTGTTTTTT.

This clonotype was detected ten times or more. The chain links TRBV12-3 or TRBV12-4 to TRBJ2-7, with a weak D call TRBD1 (6 bases). CDR3 length: 19 amino acids. Trimming stripped 1 base from V and 0 bases from J, with 22 bases between. The CDR3 nucleotides read TGTGCCAGCAGTTTAGTTGGCAGGGGCCTTCTATTTAGCTCCTACGAGCAGTACTTC. As protein: CASSLVGRGLLFSSYEQYF.

This clonotype showed up many times. The chain has TRBV6-5 and TRBJ1-5, with D unresolved. The ends were cut back, 2 bases at V and 0 bases at J, with 2 bases in the middle. Germline V gene data show CDR1 as MNHEY and CDR2 as SVGAGI. This CDR3 region has 13 residues. This CDR3 is CASSYSSNQPQHF. The CDR3 DNA reads TGTGCCAGCAGTTACAGTAGCAATCAGCCCCAGCATTTT.

This chain links TRBV20-1 with TRBJ2-2, with D tentatively TRBD1 (6 bases). Trimming shortened V by 0 bases and J by 7 bases, and 15 bases separated the two germline ends. The length of the CDR3 is 15 residues. Germline V gene lookup returns CDR1 DFQATT and CDR2 SNEGSKA (reference sequence). CDR3 amino acids: CSARDYRARGGELFF. CDR3 bases: TGCAGTGCTAGAGACTACAGGGCCCGGGGCGGGGAGCTGTTTTTT.

In this sample, this clonotype turned up many times. The CDR3 nucleotides are TGTGCCAGCAGCCCCGGGACTAGCAACACCGGGGAGCTGTTTTTT. Translation gives CASSPGTSNTGELFF. The chain recombines TRBV9 with TRBJ2-2; 9 nucleotides line up with TRBD2. The trim removed 4 bases at V and 2 bases at J, leaving 3 bases unmatched. This CDR3 region has 15 residues. CDR1 is SGDLS, CDR2 YYNGEE, per germline.

This clonotype was detected ten times or more. V usage is TRBV7-6 and J usage is TRBJ2-7, with no clear D. The V gene's germline CDR1 is SGHVS and CDR2 FNYEAQ. This CDR3 has 16 amino acids. V lost 5 bases to trimming and J lost 5 bases, with 22 bases between them. For the CDR3, the DNA is TGTGCCAGCAGCCCATCGACCATGGTTACATCCGACGAGCAGTACTTC. This translates into CASSPSTMVTSDEQYF.

This clonotype was seen ten or more times. The rearrangement joins TRBV6-6 to TRBJ2-5, with D unclear. The germline gives CDR1 MNHNY, CDR2 SVGAGI (reference sequence). The CDR3 has 12 residues. V lost 11 bases to trimming and J lost 5 bases, with 15 bases between them. This CDR3 reads CAAGRTSETQYF. The CDR3 DNA is TGTGCCGCCGGCCGGACCTCGGAGACCCAGTACTTC.

This clonotype was recorded at least ten times. This rearrangement joins TRBV7-8 to TRBJ2-7; tentative D call: TRBD2 (6 bases). This CDR3 spans 14 amino acids. V shed 0 bases and J shed 4 bases, with 10 bases lying between them. CDR1 is SGHVS and CDR2 is FQNEAQ in the germline V gene. The CDR3 loop reads CASSLAGGTYEQYV. DNA for the CDR3: TGTGCCAGCAGCTTAGCGGGGGGAACGTACGAGCAGTACGTC.

This clonotype was detected ten times or more. This CDR3 is CASSLGTGQRKLFF. In DNA form, the CDR3 reads TGCGCCAGCAGCTTGGGGACAGGCCAAAGGAAACTGTTTTTT. V gene TRBV5-1 combines with J gene TRBJ1-4; TRBD1 aligns across 7 bases. The germline gives CDR1 SGHRS, CDR2 YFSETQ. The trim removed 0 bases at V and 11 bases at J, leaving 7 bases unmatched. The CDR3 covers 14 residues.

This clonotype appeared many times. As DNA, the CDR3 is TGTGCCAGCAGCGAGGAAACAGGGTATGGGGCCAACGTCCTGACTTTC. Its translation: CASSEETGYGANVLTF. The J gene is TRBJ2-6, the V gene TRBV7-2; weak D call: TRBD1 (6 bases). The CDR3 is made up of 16 amino acids. Germline assignment: CDR1 SGHTA and CDR2 FQGNSA. Trimming removed 5 bases at V and 3 bases at J, with 14 bases between.

This clonotype was seen many times. This chain links TRBV5-1 with TRBJ2-5, with D perhaps TRBD1 (5 bases). The CDR3 totals 13 residues. Trimming cost V 2 bases and J 2 bases, with 7 bases left between them. Looked up from germline, CDR1 is SGHRS and CDR2 is YFSETQ. This chain's CDR3 is CASSFDSQETQYF. The DNA of the CDR3 is TGCGCCAGCAGCTTTGACAGTCAAGAGACCCAGTACTTC. Full variable domain (remainder filled in from reference TRBV5-1 and TRBJ2-5): KAGVTQTPRYLIKTRGQQVTLSCSPISGHRSVSWYQQTPGQGLQFLFEYFSETQRNKGNFPGRFSGRQFSNSRSEMNVSTLELGDSALYLCASSFDSQETQYFGPGTRLLVL.

This clonotype was detected only once. It may be a read error: a sequence one base away is much more abundant. The chain has TRBV5-6 and TRBJ2-5; D may correspond to TRBD1 or TRBD2 (6 bases each). Germline V CDR1 and CDR2: SGHDT, YYEEEE. The CDR3 covers 16 residues. CDR3 loop: CASSDYGGPGQENQYF. CDR3 nucleotides: TGTGCCAGCAGCGACTACGGGGGCCCGGGGCAAGAGAACCAGTACTTC. Complete variable domain (other parts from reference TRBV5-6 and TRBJ2-5): DAGVTQSPTHLIKTRGQQVTLRCSPKSGHDTVSWYQQALGQGPQFIFQYYEEEERQRGNFPDRFSGHQFPNYSSELNVNALLLGDSALYLCASSDYGGPGQENQYFGPGTRLLVL.

V is TRBV5-4 and J is TRBJ2-1, with a possible D match to TRBD2 (10 bases). There are 15 residues in the CDR3. Germline V gene sequence: CDR1 SGHNT, CDR2 YYREEE (reference sequence). V gave up 1 base and J gave up 8 bases, with 16 bases separating them. The CDR3 is CASSLLAGDRDEQFF. CDR3 in DNA: TGTGCCAGCAGCTTGCTAGCGGGGGACAGGGATGAGCAGTTCTTC.

The chain couples TRBV27 to TRBJ1-1; perhaps TRBD1 as D (6 bases). This CDR3 region has 14 residues. From germline, CDR1 is MNHEY and CDR2 SMNVEV (reference sequence). V lost 7 bases to trimming and J lost 3 bases, with 15 bases between them. The CDR3 sequence: CASISGGGYTEAFF. The CDR3 DNA sequence: TGTGCCAGCATTTCGGGAGGGGGATACACTGAAGCTTTCTTT.

This clonotype was counted many times. The V and J genes are TRBV2 and TRBJ2-2; 8 bases match TRBD2. The germline CDR1 and CDR2 sequences are SNHLY and FYNNEI. The J segment lost 8 bases and the V segment lost 4 bases, leaving 18 bases of the junction unmatched. The CDR3 runs 18 residues. CDR3 amino acids: CASSALAGLEVGRGELFF. CDR3 DNA: TGTGCCAGCAGTGCCCTGGCGGGACTAGAGGTGGGGCGTGGGGAGCTGTTTTTT.

This clonotype was detected ten times or more. The rearrangement uses TRBV7-7 and TRBJ2-5; 10 bases match TRBD1. CDR1 is SSHAT, CDR2 FNYEAQ, per germline (reference sequence). The CDR3 totals 17 residues. V lost 1 base, J lost 6 bases, and 11 bases stayed unmatched. CDR3 in DNA: TGTGCCAGCAGCTTAGATACCCTGGACAGGGGGAGGCAGACCCAGTACTTC. It yields the protein CASSLDTLDRGRQTQYF. The full variable domain, completed using reference TRBV7-7 and TRBJ2-5, is GAGVSQSPRYKVTKRGQDVTLRCDPISSHATLYWYQQALGQGPEFLTYFNYEAQPDKSGLPSDRFSAERPEGSISTLTIQRTEQRDSAMYRCASSLDTLDRGRQTQYFGPGTRLLVL.

This clonotype was counted only a few times. The V gene is TRBV10-3, the J gene TRBJ2-3; either TRBD1 or TRBD2 may supply D (5 bases each). CDR1 is ENHRY, CDR2 SYGVKD, per germline. The CDR3 extends over 13 amino acids. Trimming removed 10 bases at V and 0 bases at J, with 11 bases between. DNA for the CDR3: TGTGCCACCCTCGGGGCTAGCACAGATACGCAGTATTTT. Translation: CATLGASTDTQYF.

This clonotype was found once. The genes are TRBV4-1 and TRBJ2-7; D gene ambiguous. CDR1 and CDR2 from the germline V gene are MGHRA and YSYEKL. The CDR3 length is 13 residues. Deletions cut 4 bases from V and 5 bases from J, with 12 bases between. The CDR3 reads CASSRAPSHEQYF. CDR3 in DNA: TGCGCCAGCAGCCGGGCCCCCTCTCACGAGCAGTACTTC.

The rearrangement uses TRBV5-1 and TRBJ2-1; D tentatively reads TRBD1 or TRBD2 (5 bases each). The CDR3 runs to 14 residues. Germline CDR1 reads SGHRS; CDR2 reads YFSETQ. Trimming shortened V by 6 bases and J by 0 bases, and 10 bases separated the two germline ends. Written as DNA, the CDR3 is TGCGCCAGCAATGGGGGAAGCTCCTACAATGAGCAGTTCTTC. Its translation: CASNGGSSYNEQFF.

Only a few counts were recorded for this clonotype. This sequence may be a read error, since a much larger clone differs from it by one base. V is TRBV29-1 and J is TRBJ2-1; 8 nucleotides agree with TRBD1. The CDR3 runs 15 residues. The germline V gene encodes CDR1 SQVTM and CDR2 ANQGSEA. CDR3 DNA: TGCAGCGTTGAGACAGGGGAAAGATCCTACACTGAGCAGTTCTTC. Translated: CSVETGERSYTEQFF.

This clonotype was counted at least ten times. The genes are TRBV20-1 and TRBJ2-5; 13 bases are a match to TRBD2. V trimming: 0 bases; J trimming: 4 bases; junction bases outside the gene matches: 5. Germline-derived CDR1 and CDR2 are DFQATT and SNEGSKA (reference sequence). This CDR3 has 16 residues. As DNA, the CDR3 is TGCAGTGCTAGAGATTGGACTAGCGGGGGAGGAGAGACCCAGTACTTC. Protein product: CSARDWTSGGGETQYF.

This clonotype occurred many times. The CDR3 protein is CASSLRIGRGGLVDIQYF. In DNA form, the CDR3 reads TGTGCCAGCAGTTTACGAATCGGGCGGGGGGGTCTTGTCGACATTCAGTACTTC. The chain couples TRBV27 to TRBJ2-4, with 9 bases lining up with TRBD2. V was clipped by 2 bases and J by 8 bases; unmatched bases: 16. The CDR3 has 18 residues. CDR1 is MNHEY and CDR2 is SMNVEV in the germline V gene (reference sequence).

This clonotype has a count of ten or more. The rearrangement links TRBV5-1 to TRBJ2-3; 9 nucleotides align to TRBD2. From germline, CDR1 is SGHRS and CDR2 YFSETQ. This CDR3 is 17 amino acids long. Unmatched junction bases numbered 10, after V lost 4 bases and J lost 1 base. CDR3 DNA: TGCGCCAGCAGCGGAAGTCTAGCGGGGCCCCGCACAGATACGCAGTATTTT. This encodes CASSGSLAGPRTDTQYF.

This clonotype was picked up a small number of times. The chain links TRBV5-6 to TRBJ1-2, with TRBD1 matching over 7 bases. Germline V gives CDR1 SGHDT, CDR2 YYEEEE. The trim removed 4 bases at V and 11 bases at J, leaving 11 bases unmatched. The CDR3 totals 13 residues. The CDR3 DNA reads as TGTGCCAGCAGCGACTTCGGCAGGGGGTATTACACCTTC. The encoded protein is CASSDFGRGYYTF.

This clonotype occurred many times. The chain combines TRBV20-1 with TRBJ2-3; 8 nucleotides match TRBD2. The CDR3 extends over 14 amino acids. Germline CDR1 DFQATT, CDR2 SNEGSKA (reference sequence). V gave up 6 bases and J gave up 3 bases; unmatched junction bases: 8. CDR3 region: CSASRRGVTDTQYF. DNA for the CDR3: TGCAGTGCATCAAGGCGGGGGGTGACAGATACGCAGTATTTT.

At least ten counts were recorded for this clonotype. V and J are TRBV5-1 and TRBJ2-2, with D perhaps matching TRBD1 (5 bases). Germline values: CDR1 SGHRS, CDR2 YFSETQ. Trimming cost V 7 bases and J 0 bases, with 10 bases left between them. CDR3 length equals 14 residues. The DNA of the CDR3 is TGCGCCAGCCAAGGGGCGGCGAACACCGGGGAGCTGTTTTTT. Protein: CASQGAANTGELFF.

This clonotype appeared many times. The V call is TRBV20-1, the J call TRBJ2-7, with 8 bases matching TRBD2. This CDR3 spans 13 amino acids. The germline gives CDR1 DFQATT, CDR2 SNEGSKA (reference sequence). Trimming cost V 5 bases and J 2 bases; bases outside gene matches: 5. CDR3 bases: TGCAGTGCTGGGGCGGGAGGTCCCTACGAGCAGTACGTC. Its protein is CSAGAGGPYEQYV.